These 17 T cell receptor beta chains were all obtained from the same sample, sequenced in a study of CD4+ T cells in melanoma. The method was immunoSEQ multiplex PCR; TCRdb's version includes in-frame clones alone and lacks a portion of them. This sample has tens of thousands of clones, with over 60% found just once. The specimen sequenced was tumor tissue. Receptors originate from a human donor with melanoma.

This clone was counted between two and nine times. V gene TRBV6-1 combines with J gene TRBJ1-6; D possibly corresponds to TRBD1 (6 bases). V shed 3 bases and J shed 7 bases, with 10 bases lying between them. CDR3 length equals 14 residues. Germline V gene lookup returns CDR1 MNHNS and CDR2 SASEGT. The CDR3 bases are TGTGCCAGCAGTGACGGGGGGCGGAATTCACCCCTCCACTTT. Protein product: CASSDGGRNSPLHF.

The rearrangement joins TRBV7-6 to TRBJ1-3; possibly TRBD1 for D (5 bases). Germline CDR1 SGHVS, CDR2 FNYEAQ. The CDR3 consists of 13 residues. V was cut by 8 bases and J by 0 bases, with 8 bases left in between. For the CDR3, the DNA is TGTGCCAGCTCAGGGTACTCTGGAAACACCATATATTTT. Its protein product is CASSGYSGNTIYF.

The chain couples TRBV7-2 to TRBJ2-7; D remains unclear. The CDR3 length is 14 residues. V was cut by 2 bases and J by 2 bases, with 10 bases left in between. CDR1 and CDR2 (germline): SGHTA, FQGNSA. CDR3 in amino acids: CASSLLSIPYEQYF. The CDR3 coding sequence is TGTGCCAGCAGCTTACTCAGTATCCCCTACGAGCAGTACTTC.

The chain recombines TRBV10-3 with TRBJ1-2, with 7 nucleotides matching TRBD1. The CDR3 is made up of 14 amino acids. The V gene's germline CDR1 is ENHRY and CDR2 SYGVKD. Trimming cost V 6 bases and J 4 bases; bases outside gene matches: 8. Here the CDR3 DNA reads TGTGCCATCAGGACAGGGACCATAAGCTATGGCTACACCTTC. Protein product: CAIRTGTISYGYTF.

The genes are TRBV18 and TRBJ2-1, with D tentatively TRBD1 (6 bases). Looked up from germline, CDR1 is KGHSH and CDR2 is LQKENI. V was cut by 2 bases and J by 4 bases, with 12 bases left in between. This CDR3 comprises 15 residues. The CDR3, as DNA: TGTGCCAGCTCACCATACGCAGGACAGTACAATGAGCAGTTCTTC. It specifies CASSPYAGQYNEQFF.

The V call is TRBV18, the J call TRBJ2-7; 8 bases fit TRBD1. Germline assignment: CDR1 KGHSH and CDR2 LQKENI. The CDR3 is 13 amino acids. V gave up 6 bases and J gave up 4 bases; unmatched junction bases: 5. CDR3 region: CASSQRQGYEQYF. The CDR3 region has the DNA TGTGCCAGCTCCCAGCGACAGGGGTACGAGCAGTACTTC.

The chain couples TRBV9 to TRBJ2-3; D possibly corresponds to TRBD2 (7 bases). The CDR3 covers 16 residues. V lost 4 bases, J lost 5 bases, and 20 bases lay in between. The germline gives CDR1 SGDLS, CDR2 YYNGEE. The DNA of the CDR3 is TGTGCCAGCAGCCCATGGGGGGGACACCGGGGAGATACGCAGTATTTT. Protein sequence: CASSPWGGHRGDTQYF. Full variable domain (outside the CDR3, taken from reference TRBV9 and TRBJ2-3): DSGVTQTPKHLITATGQRVTLRCSPRSGDLSVYWYQQSLDQGLQFLIQYYNGEERAKGNILERFSAQQFPDLHSELNLSSLELGDSALYFCASSPWGGHRGDTQYFGPGTRLTVL.

The chain couples TRBV7-3 to TRBJ1-2, with 9 bases identical to TRBD1. V lost 5 bases to trimming and J lost 4 bases; unmatched junction nucleotides: 2. Germline V lookup: CDR1 SGHTA, CDR2 FQGTGA. The CDR3 runs to 13 residues. The CDR3 nucleotides are TGTGCCAGCAGCGCGACAGGGGGCTATGGCTACACCTTC. Translation: CASSATGGYGYTF. Full variable domain (remainder filled in from reference TRBV7-3 and TRBJ1-2): GAGVSQTPSNKVTEKGKYVELRCDPISGHTALYWYRQSLGQGPEFLIYFQGTGAADDSGLPNDRFFAVRPEGSVSTLKIQRTERGDSAVYLCASSATGGYGYTFGSGTRLTVV.

The chain carries TRBV5-1 and TRBJ2-7, with D hard to call. The CDR3 has 14 amino acids. Trimming took 1 base from V and 3 from J, leaving 11 bases between them. The germline V gene encodes CDR1 SGHRS and CDR2 YFSETQ. CDR3 amino acids: CASSLNTDYYEQYF. CDR3 in DNA: TGCGCCAGCAGCTTGAACACTGATTACTACGAGCAGTACTTC.

The genes are TRBV2 and TRBJ2-1; D could derive from TRBD1 or TRBD2 (5 bases each). Germline CDR1 and CDR2: SNHLY and FYNNEI. This CDR3 region has 12 residues. Trimming pared 3 bases from V and 7 bases from J, leaving 7 bases between. Here the CDR3 reads CASSERGNEQFF. CDR3 nucleotides: TGTGCCAGCAGTGAGAGGGGAAATGAGCAGTTCTTC. Together with reference TRBV2 and TRBJ2-1, the CDR3 gives the full variable domain: EPEVTQTPSHQVTQMGQEVILRCVPISNHLYFYWYRQILGQKVEFLVSFYNNEISEKSEIFDDQFSVERPDGSNFTLKIRSTKLEDSAMYFCASSERGNEQFFGPGTRLTVL.

In this sample, this clone turned up a few times. The genes are TRBV2 and TRBJ1-2; D is uncertain. CDR3 length: 11 amino acids. Germline V lookup: CDR1 SNHLY, CDR2 FYNNEI. The V and J ends lost 4 bases and 8 bases respectively, with 8 bases between them. CDR3 in DNA: TGTGCCAGCAGTGGAGATGGGGGCTACACCTTC. Translating gives CASSGDGGYTF.

This clone was found a few times. The chain is built from TRBV19 and TRBJ1-1; D unclear. The germline V gene encodes CDR1 LNHDA and CDR2 SQIVND (reference sequence). V lost 3 bases to trimming and J lost 5 bases, with 4 bases between them. This CDR3 comprises 11 residues. Written as DNA, the CDR3 is TGTGCCAGTAGTATGGGGACTGAAGCTTTCTTT. Translation gives CASSMGTEAFF.

The chain employs TRBV9 and TRBJ1-3, with D maybe TRBD1 (5 bases). Per germline, CDR1 SGDLS and CDR2 YYNGEE. The CDR3 extends over 14 amino acids. V was shortened by 3 bases and J by 1 base, with 8 bases between the two germline ends. Written as DNA, the CDR3 is TGTGCCAGCAGCGCTACAGGATCTGGAAACACCATATATTTT. It translates to CASSATGSGNTIYF.

Concerning this clone: At the DNA level, this CDR3 is encoded by other sequences in the same sample as well. This chain uses TRBV4-2 with TRBJ1-2; the D is unclear. Trimming left V 0 bases short and J 1 base short, with 3 bases between. This CDR3 comprises 13 residues. Germline V gene sequence: CDR1 LGHNA, CDR2 YNFKEQ. CDR3 sequence: CASSQEGNYGYTF. Here the CDR3 DNA reads TGTGCCAGCAGCCAAGAGGGTAACTATGGCTACACCTTC.

This clone is medium-sized by share. The rearrangement uses TRBV9 and TRBJ1-2; a weak D match, TRBD1 (5 bases). The V end was cut by 3 bases, the J end by 8 bases, with 14 bases between. This CDR3 comprises 13 residues. In germline, CDR1 is SGDLS, CDR2 YYNGEE. CDR3 amino acids: CASSAQAGGGYTF. DNA for the CDR3: TGTGCCAGCAGCGCACAGGCCGGAGGGGGCTACACCTTC. The full variable domain, with the rest looked up from reference TRBV9 and TRBJ1-2, is DSGVTQTPKHLITATGQRVTLRCSPRSGDLSVYWYQQSLDQGLQFLIQYYNGEERAKGNILERFSAQQFPDLHSELNLSSLELGDSALYFCASSAQAGGGYTFGSGTRLTVV.

The chain has TRBV4-2 and TRBJ2-3; TRBD2 matches 9 bases. V lost 1 base to trimming and J lost 4 bases; unmatched junction nucleotides: 6. CDR1 LGHNA and CDR2 YNFKEQ come from the germline V gene. There are 16 residues in the CDR3. The CDR3 protein is CASSQVLAGIADTQYF. DNA for the CDR3: TGTGCCAGCAGCCAAGTTCTAGCGGGGATCGCAGATACGCAGTATTTT.

This clone was seen a few times. The chain recombines TRBV14 with TRBJ2-1, with D hard to call. This CDR3 contains 12 residues. V lost 0 bases and J 12 bases, leaving 9 bases between the germline ends. Germline CDR1 is SGHDN and CDR2 is FVKESK. The CDR3 reads CASSQDWGRQFF. The CDR3 DNA reads as TGTGCCAGCAGCCAAGATTGGGGAAGGCAGTTCTTC.